Sequencing of this T cell receptor (beta chain) was carried out in a study of circulating CD8 cells and anti-PD-1 response in melanoma. Study details: Every 2 weeks, patients got 3 mg/kg nivolumab intravenously.

TCR libraries were prepared from approximately 15 ng of total RNA with the QIAseq Immune Repertoire TCR panel. TCRdb analysed the reads with MiXCR anew, one entry per CDR3 protein. The sample consists of 500 to 600 distinct CDR3 sequences, approximately 6.5% of them appearing once. By sample fraction, this clonotype is large. Germline lookup yields CDR1 SQVTM and CDR2 ANQGSEA. CDR3 length: 14 residues. J gave up 0 bases and V 6 bases, and 2 bases lay outside the gene matches. Four subsets defined by PD-1 and/or TIGIT were sorted from live CD3+CD8+TCRalphabeta+ cells. The sample here was CD8+ T cells from PBMCs, taken at baseline or after one month of anti-PD-1 therapy (not recorded which). J is TRBJ2-7 and V is TRBV29-1; TRBD2 agrees at 13 bases. This clonotype was obtained from a human donor with melanoma. The CDR3 loop reads CSVGLAGASYEQYF. The CDR3 nucleotides read TGCAGCGTCGGACTAGCGGGGGCCTCCTACGAGCAGTACTTC.